These 2 T cell receptor beta chains share one sample of origin, sequenced in a study of control samples from healthy donors and cancer patients (dated by TCRdb to about 2020). The library was generated by the immunoSEQ multiplex PCR assay. TCRdb provides this immuneACCESS table in a form limited to in-frame rearrangements. Some clones are lacking; in checked studies, under half of them reflect an unresolved V gene, and why the rest are absent is not known. The sample table contains under 450,000 clones; only one count was recorded for approximately 90% of them. Of the sample, 6% to 7% falls within the top ten clones. The sequenced sample consisted of PBMCs. These receptors were taken from a man aged 35 to 55 with head and neck cancer.

The rearrangement joins TRBV28 to TRBJ1-1; D perhaps matches TRBD1 (5 bases). CDR3 length: 14 amino acids. V was trimmed by 6 bases and J by 10 bases, leaving 21 bases between them. The germline gives CDR1 MDHEN, CDR2 SYDVKM. This chain's CDR3 is CASSIPGIQRGAFF. The CDR3 nucleotides read TGTGCCAGCAGCATCCCCGGGATTCAAAGGGGAGCTTTCTTT. Variable domain in full (rest from reference TRBV28 and TRBJ1-1): DVKVTQSSRYLVKRTGEKVFLECVQDMDHENMFWYRQDPGLGLRLIYFSYDVKMKEKGDIPEGYSVSREKKERFSLILESASTNQTSMYLCASSIPGIQRGAFFGQGTRLTVV.

The rearrangement uses TRBV5-1 and TRBJ1-1; TRBD1 might be the D (5 bases). In germline, CDR1 is SGHRS, CDR2 YFSETQ. This CDR3 is 13 amino acids long. Trimming left V 4 bases short and J 11 bases short, with 18 bases between. The CDR3: CASSLRGADSAFF. As DNA, the CDR3 is TGCGCCAGCAGCCTTAGGGGAGCTGACTCTGCTTTCTTT.